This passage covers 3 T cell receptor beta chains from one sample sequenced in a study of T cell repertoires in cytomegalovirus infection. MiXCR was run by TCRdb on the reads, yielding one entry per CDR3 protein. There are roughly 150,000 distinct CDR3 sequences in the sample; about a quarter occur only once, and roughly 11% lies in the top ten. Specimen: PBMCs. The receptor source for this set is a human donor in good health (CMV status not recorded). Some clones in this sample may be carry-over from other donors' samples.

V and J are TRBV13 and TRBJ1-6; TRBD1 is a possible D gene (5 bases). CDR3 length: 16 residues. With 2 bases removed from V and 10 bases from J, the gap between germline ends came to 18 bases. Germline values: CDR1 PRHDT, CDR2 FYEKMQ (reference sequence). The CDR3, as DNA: TGTGCCAGCAGCTTAAGACAGTTCGGGACGGTATCACCCCTCCACTTT. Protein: CASSLRQFGTVSPLHF.

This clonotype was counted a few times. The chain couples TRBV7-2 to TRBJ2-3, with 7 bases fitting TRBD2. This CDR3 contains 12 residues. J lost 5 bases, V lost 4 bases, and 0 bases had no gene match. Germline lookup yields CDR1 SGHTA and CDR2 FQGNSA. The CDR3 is CASSWTRDTQYF. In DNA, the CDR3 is TGTGCCAGCAGCTGGACTAGAGATACGCAGTATTTT.

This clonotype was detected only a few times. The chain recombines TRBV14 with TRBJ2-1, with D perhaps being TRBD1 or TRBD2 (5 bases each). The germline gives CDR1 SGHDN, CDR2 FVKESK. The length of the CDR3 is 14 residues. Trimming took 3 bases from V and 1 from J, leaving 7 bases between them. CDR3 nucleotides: TGTGCCAGCAGCCAGGGACCGTCCTACAATGAGCAGTTCTTC. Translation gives CASSQGPSYNEQFF.